This T cell receptor beta chain was captured by sequencing in a study of T cells in Graves' hyperthyroidism and ophthalmopathy. Study-wide background: Peripheral blood was drawn at first diagnosis, prior to all treatment.

Stable disease denoted Graves' hyperthyroidism without ophthalmopathy progression within 18 months. On the basis of clinical symptoms, serum thyroxine and TRAb, thyroid ultrasound and orbital computed tomography, diagnoses were made. There were TCR beta CDR3 regions amplified from RNA transcripts. A first-round RT-PCR of the TCR CDR3 used the HTBI primer set. TCRdb ran MiXCR on the multiplex PCR reads and lists one entry per CDR3 protein. The sample yields about 180,000 distinct CDR3 sequences, about 18% seen once. Study-wide points: Ophthalmopathy and stable hyperthyroidism were told apart by a 13 V-J model.

Deletions cut 1 base from V and 4 bases from J, with 16 bases between. The germline V gene encodes CDR1 LNHNV and CDR2 YYDKDF (reference sequence). The CDR3 contains 16 residues. This clonotype was picked up many times. The antigen is undetermined. The clonotype originates from a woman in her fifties or sixties with Graves' hyperthyroidism. This chain links TRBV15 with TRBJ1-1; D may be TRBD1 (6 bases). The specimen sequenced was blood. CDR3 DNA: TGTGCCACCAGCAGAGGGGGGGGGGCTGGGGGCACTGAAGCTTTCTTT. It yields the protein CATSRGGGAGGTEAFF. Full variable domain (outside the CDR3, taken from reference TRBV15 and TRBJ1-1): DAMVIQNPRYQVTQFGKPVTLSCSQTLNHNVMYWYQQKSSQAPKLLFHYYDKDFNNEADTPDNFQSRRPNTSFCFLDIRSPGLGDTAMYLCATSRGGGAGGTEAFFGQGTRLTVV.